This TCR beta chain is from a study of shared clonotypes between healthy human individuals. CD45RO-negative cells were positively selected for CCR7, leaving out terminally differentiated effector memory CD45RA+ cells. Replicate PCRs run on sorted subsets employed 200 ng DNA, 30,000 to 35,000 T cell genomes. The assay was immunoSEQ multiplex PCR, and TCRdb's table has in-frame clones only and misses some. The sample has about 2,100,000 clones, about 93% seen once; the top ten hold over 1.5%. This CDR3 is built from 12 residues. Germline loops: CDR1 GTSNPN, CDR2 SVGIG (reference sequence). The J segment lost 6 bases and the V segment lost 5 bases, leaving 3 bases of the junction unmatched. Concerning this clone: Its antigen is as yet unknown.

General study results and limits: Blood alone was sampled, and tissue repertoires likely differ. Naive subsets generally exceeded memory subsets in estimated richness. Inspection by rarefaction showed sorted-subset sequencing to be incomplete despite large depth.

The specimen was naive CD8+ T cells from PBMCs. The TCR was taken from a man aged 18 to 29 in good health. Some clones in this sample may be carry-over from other donors' samples. The V and J genes are TRBV30 and TRBJ2-1, with 8 bases fitting TRBD2. The CDR3 spells CAWARGGNEQFF. The CDR3 DNA is TGTGCCTGGGCCCGGGGGGGCAATGAGCAGTTCTTC.